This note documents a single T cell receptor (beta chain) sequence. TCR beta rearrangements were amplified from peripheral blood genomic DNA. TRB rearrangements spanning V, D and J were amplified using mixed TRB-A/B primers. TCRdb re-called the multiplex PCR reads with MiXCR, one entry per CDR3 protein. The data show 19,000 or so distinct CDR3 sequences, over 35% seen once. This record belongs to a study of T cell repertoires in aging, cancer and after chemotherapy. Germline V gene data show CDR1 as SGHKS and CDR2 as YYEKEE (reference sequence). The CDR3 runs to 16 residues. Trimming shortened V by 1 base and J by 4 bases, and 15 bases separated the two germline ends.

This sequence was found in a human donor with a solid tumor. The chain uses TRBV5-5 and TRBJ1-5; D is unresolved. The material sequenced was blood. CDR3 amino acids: CASSLRFLVVNQPQHF. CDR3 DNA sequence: TGTGCCAGCAGCTTGAGGTTTCTGGTAGTAAATCAGCCCCAGCATTTT.